This T cell receptor (beta chain) is from a study of spatial heterogeneity in lung cancer. Time point specified: sample taken at primary tumor resection. Unsorted whole RNA samples from tumor, nontumor lung or frozen PBMC were sequenced. Individually, TCR cDNA molecules were each labelled with a unique molecular identifier. TCRdb itself ran the 5' RACE reads through MiXCR, one entry per CDR3 protein. The sample has 40,000 to 45,000 distinct CDR3 sequences, about 6.7% seen once. This clonotype was recorded many times. The CDR3 totals 14 residues. Per germline, CDR1 SNHLY and CDR2 FYNNEI. Germline trimming cut 10 bases from V and 3 bases from J; bases unmatched to any gene: 12.

The rearrangement joins TRBV2 to TRBJ2-7; 7 nucleotides align to TRBD1. The TCR originated in a female donor with early-stage non-small cell lung cancer. Sequenced material: PBMCs, taken at surgery. The CDR3 region is CATTPGTEIYEQYF. CDR3 nucleotide sequence: TGTGCCACCACCCCCGGGACAGAGATCTACGAGCAGTACTTC.